This passage covers 3 T cell receptor beta chains from one sample sequenced in a study of early T cells in non-severe SARS-CoV-2 infection. TCRdb reanalysed the 5' RACE reads using MiXCR and keeps one entry per CDR3 protein. This table holds almost 65,000 distinct CDR3 sequences, just under 5% found once. The sample taken for sequencing was whole blood. The receptors were sampled from an adult who was a healthcare worker with PCR-confirmed SARS-CoV-2 infection or an uninfected control (not recorded which).

The table lists this clonotype with many counts. J is TRBJ2-5 and V is TRBV14; tentative D call: TRBD2 (6 bases). The germline V gene encodes CDR1 SGHDN and CDR2 FVKESK. The CDR3 is 12 residues long. V dropped 1 base and J dropped 12 bases, with 12 bases sitting between them. The CDR3 DNA reads TGTGCCAGCAGCCAAGTGTCTAGCGTAAAGTACTTC. This encodes CASSQVSSVKYF.

This clonotype appeared many times. The chain couples TRBV7-6 to TRBJ1-3; D not certain. The V gene lost 1 base and the J gene lost 2 bases, with 6 bases spanning the gap. The length of the CDR3 is 14 residues. Germline assignment: CDR1 SGHVS and CDR2 FNYEAQ. CDR3 sequence reads: CASSLGVAGNTIYF. CDR3 nucleotides: TGTGCCAGCAGCTTAGGGGTAGCTGGAAACACCATATATTTT.

This clonotype has at least ten counts. The CDR3 DNA reads TGTGCCAGTAGTTGGACATCCCCGGGGGTGTGGCAGTTCTTC. It encodes CASSWTSPGVWQFF. The J gene is TRBJ2-1, the V gene TRBV19; possible D gene TRBD2, 6 bases. V shed 5 bases and J shed 12 bases, with 20 bases lying between them. This CDR3 spans 14 amino acids. Looked up from germline, CDR1 is LNHDA and CDR2 is SQIVND (reference sequence).